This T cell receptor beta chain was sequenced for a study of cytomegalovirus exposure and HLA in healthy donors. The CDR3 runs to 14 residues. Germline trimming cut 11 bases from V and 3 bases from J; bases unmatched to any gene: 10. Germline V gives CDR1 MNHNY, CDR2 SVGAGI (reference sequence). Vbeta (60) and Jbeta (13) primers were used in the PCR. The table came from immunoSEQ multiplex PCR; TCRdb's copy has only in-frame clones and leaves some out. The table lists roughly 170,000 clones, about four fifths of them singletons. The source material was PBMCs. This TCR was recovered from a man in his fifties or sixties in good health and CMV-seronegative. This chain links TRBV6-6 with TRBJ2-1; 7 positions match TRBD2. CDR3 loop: CAGGGTENYNEQFF. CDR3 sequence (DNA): TGTGCCGGGGGGGGGACGGAGAACTACAATGAGCAGTTCTTC.